The rows below give T cell receptor beta chains drawn from one sample of a study of identical twins. TCRdb re-called the 5' RACE reads through MiXCR, storing one row per CDR3 protein. This sample has 500,000 or so distinct CDR3 sequences; approximately 15% occur once, and the top ten carry 0.8% to 1%. The sample was also reused in another study, on yellow fever vaccine responses in identical twins.

Material: CD4+ T cells sorted from blood. The receptors derive from a young woman in good health. Each CDR3 is given with its conserved first and last residue. A D gene is named only where the DNA matches it firmly. Where a row states a size, it is once, few, many or the class of an expanded clone; other rows omit it.

clone_size,j_call,cdr3_length,d_call,v_call,cdr3_aa,cdr3_nt
.,TRBJ2-1,15,.,TRBV5-6,CASSLGLLANNEQFF,TGTGCCAGCAGCTTGGGACTACTAGCCAACAATGAGCAGTTCTTC
few,TRBJ2-3,15,TRBD2,TRBV7-6,CASSFSSGRTDTQYF,TGTGCCAGCAGCTTCTCTAGCGGTCGCACAGATACGCAGTATTTT
.,TRBJ1-5,12,TRBD1,TRBV30,CAWSPGGQPQHF,TGTGCCTGGAGTCCAGGGGGTCAGCCCCAGCATTTT
many,TRBJ2-1,18,TRBD2,TRBV24-1,CATSGDGLAEYPGNEQFF,TGTGCCACCAGTGGTGACGGACTAGCGGAATATCCAGGCAATGAGCAGTTCTTC
.,TRBJ2-1,18,.,TRBV12-3/TRBV12-4,CASSLVPGDGPQDNEQFF,TGTGCCAGCAGTTTAGTCCCCGGAGACGGGCCCCAAGACAATGAGCAGTTCTTC
few,TRBJ1-1,16,.,TRBV7-9,CASSHSGRFMNTEAFF,TGTGCCAGCAGCCACTCAGGGCGGTTCATGAACACTGAAGCTTTCTTT
.,TRBJ2-5,14,.,TRBV7-2,CASSLERVLETQYF,TGTGCCAGCAGCTTAGAGAGGGTATTAGAGACCCAGTACTTC
few,TRBJ2-3,17,.,TRBV7-2,CASSTGGGWREVDTQYF,TGTGCCAGCAGCACAGGGGGTGGTTGGCGGGAGGTTGATACGCAGTATTTT
few,TRBJ1-4,15,TRBD1,TRBV12-3/TRBV12-4,CASSFGTGDNEKLFF,TGTGCCAGCAGTTTCGGGACAGGAGATAATGAAAAACTGTTTTTT
few,TRBJ2-7,13,.,TRBV27,CASSAGLAYEQYF,TGTGCCAGCAGTGCGGGACTTGCCTACGAGCAGTACTTC
once,TRBJ2-7,13,.,TRBV3-1,CASSLLDSYEQYF,TGTGCCAGCAGCCTATTGGACAGCTACGAGCAGTACTTC
.,TRBJ2-6,16,.,TRBV11-3,CASSVGPSSGANVLTF,TGTGCCAGCAGCGTCGGACCCTCCTCTGGGGCCAACGTCCTGACTTTC
many,TRBJ2-3,17,TRBD2,TRBV6-1,CASSRLSGTSGTDTQYF,TGTGCCAGCAGTCGCCTATCCGGGACTAGCGGAACAGATACGCAGTATTTT